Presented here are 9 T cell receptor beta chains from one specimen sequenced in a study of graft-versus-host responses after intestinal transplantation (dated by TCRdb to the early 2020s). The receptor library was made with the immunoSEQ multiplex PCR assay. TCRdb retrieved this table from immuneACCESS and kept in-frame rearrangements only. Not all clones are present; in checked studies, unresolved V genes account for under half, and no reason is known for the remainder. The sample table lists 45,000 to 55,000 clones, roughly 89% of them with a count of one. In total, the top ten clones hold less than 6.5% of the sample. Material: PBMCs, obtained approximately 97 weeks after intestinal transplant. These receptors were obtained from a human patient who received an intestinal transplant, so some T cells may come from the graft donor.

CDR3 amino acids: CASSSQLRYSSYEQYF. The CDR3 DNA sequence: TGCGCCAGCAGCTCCCAACTAAGGTACAGCTCCTACGAGCAGTACTTC. This chain connects TRBV4-1 to TRBJ2-7; no clear D gene. The CDR3 is made up of 16 amino acids. Germline CDR1 is MGHRA and CDR2 is YSYEKL. Between the trimmed V and J ends, which lost 5 bases and 0 bases, there was a span of 17 bases.

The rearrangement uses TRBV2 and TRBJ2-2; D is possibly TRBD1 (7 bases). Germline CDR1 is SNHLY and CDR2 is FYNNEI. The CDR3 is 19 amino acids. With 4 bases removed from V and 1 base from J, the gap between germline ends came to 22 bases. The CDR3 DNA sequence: TGTGCCAGCAGTGGGGGGGCAGGCTTCAGGGACAGGAACACCGGGGAGCTGTTTTTT. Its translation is CASSGGAGFRDRNTGELFF.

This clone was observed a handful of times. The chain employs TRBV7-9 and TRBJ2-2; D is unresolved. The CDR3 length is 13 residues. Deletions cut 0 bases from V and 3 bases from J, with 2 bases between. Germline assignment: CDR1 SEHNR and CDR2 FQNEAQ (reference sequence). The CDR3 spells CASSLADTGELFF. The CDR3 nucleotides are TGTGCCAGCAGCTTAGCCGACACCGGGGAGCTGTTTTTT.

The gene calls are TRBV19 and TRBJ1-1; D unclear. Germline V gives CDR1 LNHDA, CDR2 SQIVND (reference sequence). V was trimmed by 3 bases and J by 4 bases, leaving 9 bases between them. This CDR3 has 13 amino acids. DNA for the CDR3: TGTGCCAGTAGTATCGGATCGGTCACTGAAGCTTTCTTT. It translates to CASSIGSVTEAFF. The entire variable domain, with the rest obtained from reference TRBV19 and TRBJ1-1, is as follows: DGGITQSPKYLFRKEGQNVTLSCEQNLNHDAMYWYRQDPGQGLRLIYYSQIVNDFQKGDIAEGYSVSREKKESFPLTVTSAQKNPTAFYLCASSIGSVTEAFFGQGTRLTVV.

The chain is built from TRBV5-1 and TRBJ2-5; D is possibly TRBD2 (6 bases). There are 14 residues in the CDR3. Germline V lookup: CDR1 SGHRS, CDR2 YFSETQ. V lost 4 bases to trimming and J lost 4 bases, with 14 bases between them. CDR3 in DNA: TGCGCCAGCAGCCGAGGTGGTAGCGGAGAGACCCAGTACTTC. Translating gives CASSRGGSGETQYF.

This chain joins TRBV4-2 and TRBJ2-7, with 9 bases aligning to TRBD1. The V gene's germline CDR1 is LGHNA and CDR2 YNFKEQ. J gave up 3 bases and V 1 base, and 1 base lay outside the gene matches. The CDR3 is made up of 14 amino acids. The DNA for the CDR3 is TGTGCCAGCAGCCAAGGACAGGGGGACTACGAGCAGTACTTC. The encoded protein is CASSQGQGDYEQYF.

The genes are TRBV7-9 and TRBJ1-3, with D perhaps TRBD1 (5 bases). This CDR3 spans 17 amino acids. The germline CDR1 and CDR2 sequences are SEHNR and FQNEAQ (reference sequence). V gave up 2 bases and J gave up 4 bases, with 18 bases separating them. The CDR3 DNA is TGTGCCAGCAGCTTACCGAGCCGGGACGGAGAGGGAAACACCATATATTTT. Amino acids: CASSLPSRDGEGNTIYF.

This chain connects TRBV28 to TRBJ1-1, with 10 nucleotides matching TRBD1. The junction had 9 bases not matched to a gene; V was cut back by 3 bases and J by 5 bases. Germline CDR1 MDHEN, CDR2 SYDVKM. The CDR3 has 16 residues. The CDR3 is CASSLPTGQGGTEAFF. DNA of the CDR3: TGTGCCAGCAGTTTGCCCACAGGACAGGGGGGGACTGAAGCTTTCTTT. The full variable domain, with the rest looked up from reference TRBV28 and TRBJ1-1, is DVKVTQSSRYLVKRTGEKVFLECVQDMDHENMFWYRQDPGLGLRLIYFSYDVKMKEKGDIPEGYSVSREKKERFSLILESASTNQTSMYLCASSLPTGQGGTEAFFGQGTRLTVV.

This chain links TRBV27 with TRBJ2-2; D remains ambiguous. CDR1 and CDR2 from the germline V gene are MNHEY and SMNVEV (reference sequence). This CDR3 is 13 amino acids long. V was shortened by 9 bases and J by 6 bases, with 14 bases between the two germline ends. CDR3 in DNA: TGTGCCAGTAGCCCAATTCGGGCCGGGGAGCTGTTTTTT. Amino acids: CASSPIRAGELFF.